A single sample is the source of the 5 T cell receptor beta chains below, sequenced in a study of T cell repertoires in cytomegalovirus infection. TCRdb re-derived calls from the reads in MiXCR, one entry per CDR3 protein. The sample has some 450,000 distinct CDR3 sequences; approximately 30% are singletons. The specimen sequenced was PBMCs. The receptor set was obtained from a human donor in good health (CMV status not recorded). Some clones in this sample may be carry-over from other donors' samples.

The CDR3 DNA follows: TGCAGTGCCGCTATAGGACAGGGGGTGCCCCCCTATAGCAATCAGCCCCAGCATTTT. This translates into CSAAIGQGVPPYSNQPQHF. V and J are TRBV20-1 and TRBJ1-5; 10 nucleotides align to TRBD1. The V and J ends lost 6 bases and 0 bases, in that order; junction bases with no gene match: 17. The germline CDR1 and CDR2 sequences are DFQATT and SNEGSKA (reference sequence). There are 19 residues in the CDR3.

The V gene is TRBV7-8, the J gene TRBJ1-2, with TRBD1 matching over 10 bases. The V segment lost 5 bases and the J segment 3 bases; nucleotides outside the gene matches: 12. CDR3 length: 17 amino acids. Germline lookup yields CDR1 SGHVS and CDR2 FQNEAQ. CDR3 sequence (DNA): TGTGCCAGCAGCCCGACCGGGACAGGGGACCTCTACTATGGCTACACCTTC. It encodes CASSPTGTGDLYYGYTF.

The gene calls are TRBV19 and TRBJ1-5; D is unresolved. V was shortened by 7 bases and J by 4 bases, with 11 bases between the two germline ends. This CDR3 comprises 13 residues. Germline V gene data show CDR1 as LNHDA and CDR2 as SQIVND (reference sequence). The CDR3 here is CASKGRANQPQHF. As DNA, the CDR3 is TGTGCCAGTAAAGGACGGGCTAATCAGCCCCAGCATTTT.

There are many counts of this clonotype. CDR3 sequence: CASSEAKGHTEAFF. The CDR3 DNA reads as TGTGCCAGCAGTGAAGCTAAGGGGCACACTGAAGCTTTCTTT. The J gene is TRBJ1-1, the V gene TRBV2; possibly TRBD1 for D (5 bases). CDR1 is SNHLY, CDR2 FYNNEI, per germline. Trimming took 0 bases from V and 3 from J, leaving 8 bases between them. The CDR3 spans 14 residues.

A remark on this clonotype: Without the conserved terminal phenylalanine or tryptophan, this CDR3 likely stems from a read error. J is TRBJ1-5 and V is TRBV10-3; D unclear. Germline V CDR1 and CDR2: ENHRY, SYGVKD. The CDR3 sequence is 16 residues long. V was pared by 1 base and J by 0 bases, with 10 bases between. CDR3 region: CAISEFDGDSNQPQHL. DNA of the CDR3: TGTGCCATCAGTGAGTTCGACGGGGATAGCAATCAGCCCCAGCATCTT.